This T cell receptor beta chain derives from a study of cytomegalovirus exposure and HLA in healthy donors. The sample holds a few counts of this clone. Its cognate antigen is unknown. The CDR3 is made up of 14 amino acids. Trimming took off 8 bases at V and 7 bases at J, with 18 bases between the two ends. Germline-derived CDR1 and CDR2 are MNHEY and SVGAGI. Study-level results: Exclusion as indistinguishable affected some V segments, including TRBV6-2 and TRBV6-3. The investigators catalogued 150 or so TCR beta chains as cytomegalovirus-associated.

With 60 Vbeta and 13 Jbeta primers, the PCR was carried out. Clones were sequenced by immunoSEQ multiplex PCR, and TCRdb holds only the in-frame ones, with some missing. This sample carries about 150,000 clones, about three quarters of them seen once, and the ten largest clones take less than 5%. This chain links TRBV6-5 with TRBJ1-5; D might be TRBD1 (5 bases). This receptor was obtained from a male donor in good health and CMV-seronegative. The sample comprised PBMCs. CDR3 nucleotide sequence: TGTGCCAGCGCACAGGTACTAAGGGGACAGCCCCAGCATTTT. It encodes CASAQVLRGQPQHF.